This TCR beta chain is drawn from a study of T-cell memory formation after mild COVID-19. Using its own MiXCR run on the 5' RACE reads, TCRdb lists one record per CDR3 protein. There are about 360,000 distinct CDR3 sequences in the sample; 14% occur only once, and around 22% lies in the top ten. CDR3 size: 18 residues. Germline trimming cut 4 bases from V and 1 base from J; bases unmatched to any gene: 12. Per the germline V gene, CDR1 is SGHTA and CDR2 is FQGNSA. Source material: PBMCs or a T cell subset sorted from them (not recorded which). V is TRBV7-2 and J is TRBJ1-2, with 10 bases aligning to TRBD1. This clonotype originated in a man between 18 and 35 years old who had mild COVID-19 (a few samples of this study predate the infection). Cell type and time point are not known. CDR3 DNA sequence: TGTGCCAGCAGCTCGGACCGACAGGGGGCCACCCTTAACTATGGCTACACCTTC. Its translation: CASSSDRQGATLNYGYTF.